This T cell receptor (beta chain) stems from a study of ipilimumab plus nivolumab after autologous stem cell transplantation. Study-wide background: Typical patient got a handful of ipilimumab doses and about eight nivolumab doses (median).

Data came from immunoSEQ multiplex PCR; TCRdb stores just in-frame clones and leaves some out. In the table there are tens of thousands of clones, approximately 86% of which are singletons. Ipilimumab, 1 mg/kg, started 14 to 28 days after autologous transplant. Patients got 3 mg/kg IV nivolumab weeks 1, 4, 7, 10, then biweekly through week 26. V lost 7 bases and J lost 7, with 19 bases in between. The CDR3 sequence is 13 residues long. Germline-derived CDR1 and CDR2 are SQVTM and ANQGSEA. Specimen: PBMCs, collected in a trial of ipilimumab plus nivolumab as post-transplant consolidation. The V gene is TRBV29-1, the J gene TRBJ1-1; D is uncertain. The TCR originated in a male donor with diffuse large B-cell lymphoma. The CDR3 region has the DNA TGCAGCGCGGGTTGGAGTATCGAGGGTGAAGCTTTCTTT. Translation gives CSAGWSIEGEAFF.